This is a list of T cell receptor beta chains from one sample in a study of siplizumab effects on memory and regulatory T cells. TCRdb keeps only in-frame clones here, not all; method: immunoSEQ multiplex PCR. Among some 110,000 clones, roughly 91% were seen once, and the ten largest hold around 0.29%. The specimen was CD4+ T cells sorted from blood. All receptors derive from a human donor in good health. Both conserved end residues are part of each CDR3. A D gene is named only where the DNA matches it firmly. A clone size is listed for some rows: how often the clone was seen (once, few, many), or a class if it is expanded.

d_gene: -
abundance: -
j_gene: TRBJ2-5
v_gene: TRBV10-3
CDR3aa: CAISEFDTGEQTQYF
CDR3nt: TGTGCCATCAGTGAATTCGATACGGGAGAGCAGACCCAGTACTTC

d_gene: -
abundance: -
j_gene: TRBJ1-1
v_gene: TRBV6-5
CDR3aa: CASSFGQNTEAFF
CDR3nt: TGTGCCAGCAGCTTCGGACAGAACACTGAAGCTTTCTTT

d_gene: TRBD2
abundance: -
j_gene: TRBJ2-2
v_gene: TRBV7-9
CDR3aa: CASSFGRLAGAGELFF
CDR3nt: TGTGCCAGCAGCTTCGGGAGACTAGCGGGGGCAGGGGAGCTGTTTTTT

d_gene: -
abundance: -
j_gene: TRBJ1-5
v_gene: TRBV15
CDR3aa: CATSRAGFGNQPQHF
CDR3nt: TGTGCCACCAGCAGAGCCGGGTTTGGCAATCAGCCCCAGCATTTT

d_gene: -
abundance: -
j_gene: TRBJ1-1
v_gene: TRBV9
CDR3aa: CASSVVGETEAFF
CDR3nt: TGTGCCAGCAGCGTAGTCGGTGAAACTGAAGCTTTCTTT

d_gene: TRBD2
abundance: -
j_gene: TRBJ2-3
v_gene: TRBV9
CDR3aa: CASSVVAGSTDTQYF
CDR3nt: TGTGCCAGCAGCGTAGTAGCGGGGAGCACAGATACGCAGTATTTT

d_gene: -
abundance: -
j_gene: TRBJ1-6
v_gene: TRBV5-6
CDR3aa: CASSSTIQASPLHF
CDR3nt: TGTGCCAGCAGCTCGACCATACAGGCCTCTCCCCTCCACTTT

d_gene: -
abundance: -
j_gene: TRBJ1-6
v_gene: TRBV12-5
CDR3aa: CASGLRGPGTGNSPLHF
CDR3nt: TGTGCTAGTGGTTTGCGGGGGCCGGGGACCGGTAATTCACCCCTCCACTTT

d_gene: TRBD1
abundance: -
j_gene: TRBJ2-6
v_gene: TRBV5-4
CDR3aa: CASSRPGQAFGANVLTF
CDR3nt: TGTGCCAGCAGTAGGCCGGGACAGGCTTTTGGGGCCAACGTCCTGACTTTC

d_gene: -
abundance: once
j_gene: TRBJ1-1
v_gene: TRBV2
CDR3aa: CASMRGGTEAFF
CDR3nt: TGTGCCAGCATGAGGGGTGGGACTGAAGCTTTCTTT

d_gene: TRBD1
abundance: -
j_gene: TRBJ1-6
v_gene: TRBV2
CDR3aa: CASSQGGVENSPLHF
CDR3nt: TGTGCCAGCTCGCAGGGGGGGGTGGAGAATTCACCCCTCCACTTT

d_gene: -
abundance: -
j_gene: TRBJ2-1
v_gene: TRBV5-5
CDR3aa: CASRRSGTAAYNEQFF
CDR3nt: TGTGCCAGCAGGCGATCCGGGACGGCGGCCTACAATGAGCAGTTCTTC

d_gene: TRBD1
abundance: -
j_gene: TRBJ2-7
v_gene: TRBV6-5
CDR3aa: CVIFRTGASEQYF
CDR3nt: TGTGTCATTTTTCGGACAGGGGCGAGCGAGCAGTACTTC

d_gene: -
abundance: -
j_gene: TRBJ1-2
v_gene: TRBV21-1
CDR3aa: CASSKNGQGLWYDYGYTF
CDR3nt: TGTGCCAGCAGCAAAAATGGACAGGGATTGTGGTACGACTATGGCTACACCTTC

d_gene: -
abundance: -
j_gene: TRBJ2-7
v_gene: TRBV5-1
CDR3aa: CASSLGTGAPEQYF
CDR3nt: TGCGCCAGCAGCTTGGGGACGGGAGCACCCGAGCAGTACTTC

d_gene: -
abundance: -
j_gene: TRBJ2-2
v_gene: TRBV11-3
CDR3aa: CASSFRGGGELFF
CDR3nt: TGTGCCAGCAGCTTCAGGGGCGGCGGGGAGCTGTTTTTT

d_gene: TRBD2
abundance: -
j_gene: TRBJ2-7
v_gene: TRBV30
CDR3aa: CAWSLAGGPFGEQYF
CDR3nt: TGTGCCTGGAGTCTAGCGGGAGGGCCTTTTGGCGAGCAGTACTTC

d_gene: -
abundance: -
j_gene: TRBJ2-6
v_gene: TRBV2
CDR3aa: CASSAGANVLTF
CDR3nt: TGTGCCAGCAGTGCTGGGGCCAACGTCCTGACTTTC

d_gene: -
abundance: -
j_gene: TRBJ1-1
v_gene: TRBV4-2
CDR3aa: CASSQDVGEDTEAFF
CDR3nt: TGTGCCAGCAGCCAAGATGTGGGGGAGGACACTGAAGCTTTCTTT

d_gene: -
abundance: -
j_gene: TRBJ2-7
v_gene: TRBV5-8
CDR3aa: CASSLVRSSSEQYF
CDR3nt: TGTGCCAGCAGCTTGGTCAGGTCCTCGAGCGAGCAGTACTTC

d_gene: TRBD2
abundance: -
j_gene: TRBJ2-5
v_gene: TRBV5-1
CDR3aa: CASSLGLAGQETQYF
CDR3nt: TGCGCCAGCAGCTTGGGACTAGCGGGCCAAGAGACCCAGTACTTC

d_gene: TRBD1
abundance: once
j_gene: TRBJ2-7
v_gene: TRBV5-8
CDR3aa: CASPRDRGHEQYF
CDR3nt: TGTGCCAGCCCCCGGGACAGGGGACACGAGCAGTACTTC

d_gene: TRBD2
abundance: -
j_gene: TRBJ2-3
v_gene: TRBV11-2
CDR3aa: CASSSSGGETDTQYF
CDR3nt: TGTGCCAGCAGCTCCAGCGGGGGGGAAACAGATACGCAGTATTTT

d_gene: -
abundance: -
j_gene: TRBJ2-5
v_gene: TRBV27
CDR3aa: CASRRGFFQETQYF
CDR3nt: TGTGCCAGCCGACGGGGATTTTTTCAAGAGACCCAGTACTTC

d_gene: TRBD1
abundance: -
j_gene: TRBJ1-1
v_gene: TRBV4-3
CDR3aa: CASSRDRGGTEAFF
CDR3nt: TGCGCCAGCAGCCGCGACAGGGGGGGAACTGAAGCTTTCTTT

d_gene: -
abundance: -
j_gene: TRBJ1-4
v_gene: TRBV18
CDR3aa: CASSPSGYATNEKLFF
CDR3nt: TGTGCCAGCTCACCATCAGGGTATGCAACTAATGAAAAACTGTTTTTT

d_gene: -
abundance: -
j_gene: TRBJ2-2
v_gene: TRBV19
CDR3aa: CASSAQGGVTGELFF
CDR3nt: TGTGCCAGTAGTGCACAGGGCGGAGTGACCGGGGAGCTGTTTTTT

d_gene: TRBD2
abundance: few
j_gene: TRBJ2-7
v_gene: TRBV6-5
CDR3aa: CASTSTGGRAEQYF
CDR3nt: TGTGCCAGCACCTCGACTGGCGGGAGGGCCGAGCAGTACTTC

d_gene: -
abundance: -
j_gene: TRBJ2-3
v_gene: TRBV7-3
CDR3aa: CASSLSGGAADTQYF
CDR3nt: TGTGCCAGCAGCTTAAGTGGAGGGGCTGCAGATACGCAGTATTTT

d_gene: -
abundance: -
j_gene: TRBJ2-6
v_gene: TRBV9
CDR3aa: CASSVPGANVLTF
CDR3nt: TGTGCCAGCAGCGTACCTGGGGCCAACGTCCTGACTTTC

d_gene: -
abundance: -
j_gene: TRBJ2-7
v_gene: TRBV15
CDR3aa: CATSIGSLLSGDSYEQYF
CDR3nt: TGTGCCACCAGCATTGGATCTCTTCTGTCAGGGGACTCCTACGAGCAGTACTTC

d_gene: -
abundance: -
j_gene: TRBJ2-7
v_gene: TRBV29-1
CDR3aa: CSVGNSYEQYF
CDR3nt: TGCAGCGTTGGCAACTCCTACGAGCAGTACTTC

d_gene: TRBD1
abundance: -
j_gene: TRBJ1-2
v_gene: TRBV5-6
CDR3aa: CASSRTGVYGYTF
CDR3nt: TGTGCCAGCAGCAGGACAGGGGTCTATGGCTACACCTTC

d_gene: -
abundance: once
j_gene: TRBJ1-1
v_gene: TRBV19
CDR3aa: CASSNGGGTEAFF
CDR3nt: TGTGCCAGTAGTAACGGGGGCGGCACTGAAGCTTTCTTT

d_gene: -
abundance: -
j_gene: TRBJ2-5
v_gene: TRBV10-1
CDR3aa: CAEGLARETQYF
CDR3nt: TGCGCAGAGGGGCTAGCAAGAGAGACCCAGTACTTC

d_gene: -
abundance: -
j_gene: TRBJ2-3
v_gene: TRBV28
CDR3aa: CASRTNQDTQYF
CDR3nt: TGTGCCAGCAGGACCAACCAAGATACGCAGTATTTT

d_gene: -
abundance: -
j_gene: TRBJ1-3
v_gene: TRBV11-2
CDR3aa: CASSPQGPTSGNTIYF
CDR3nt: TGTGCCAGCAGCCCCCAGGGACCGACCTCTGGAAACACCATATATTTT

d_gene: TRBD2
abundance: -
j_gene: TRBJ2-1
v_gene: TRBV7-2
CDR3aa: CASSLVRSGGLVDEQFF
CDR3nt: TGTGCCAGCAGCTTAGTTCGGTCGGGAGGGCTGGTTGATGAGCAGTTCTTC

d_gene: -
abundance: -
j_gene: TRBJ2-1
v_gene: TRBV30
CDR3aa: CAWSVRGAGQFF
CDR3nt: TGTGCCTGGAGTGTACGGGGGGCCGGGCAGTTCTTC

d_gene: -
abundance: -
j_gene: TRBJ1-1
v_gene: TRBV15
CDR3aa: CATSRDLAVNTEAFF
CDR3nt: TGTGCCACCAGCAGAGATTTGGCGGTGAACACTGAAGCTTTCTTT

d_gene: -
abundance: -
j_gene: TRBJ2-2
v_gene: TRBV6-1
CDR3aa: CASSELQPSNTGELFF
CDR3nt: TGTGCCAGCAGTGAACTACAACCTTCAAACACCGGGGAGCTGTTTTTT

d_gene: TRBD2
abundance: -
j_gene: TRBJ2-7
v_gene: TRBV2
CDR3aa: CASSSLTSAEQYF
CDR3nt: TGTGCCAGCAGTTCATTGACTAGCGCCGAGCAGTACTTC

d_gene: -
abundance: -
j_gene: TRBJ1-1
v_gene: TRBV6-5
CDR3aa: CASSRMNTEAFF
CDR3nt: TGTGCCAGCAGCCGCATGAACACTGAAGCTTTCTTT

d_gene: -
abundance: -
j_gene: TRBJ2-7
v_gene: TRBV10-3
CDR3aa: CAISEKISVSYEQYF
CDR3nt: TGTGCCATCAGTGAAAAAATTTCTGTCTCCTACGAGCAGTACTTC

d_gene: -
abundance: -
j_gene: TRBJ2-1
v_gene: TRBV19
CDR3aa: CASSMRGGLDEQFF
CDR3nt: TGTGCCAGTAGTATGCGCGGTGGTCTCGATGAGCAGTTCTTC

d_gene: -
abundance: -
j_gene: TRBJ1-2
v_gene: TRBV6-5
CDR3aa: CASRQGMLGYTF
CDR3nt: TGTGCCAGCAGGCAGGGGATGTTGGGCTACACCTTC

d_gene: -
abundance: -
j_gene: TRBJ2-7
v_gene: TRBV11-2
CDR3aa: CASSNRDILYEQYF
CDR3nt: TGTGCCAGCAGCAACAGGGACATACTCTACGAGCAGTACTTC